One sample yielded the 25 T cell receptor beta chains listed below, sequenced in a study of blood T cells in healthy people across ages. A second roughly 6 to 12 cycle PCR used barcoded and J-beta primers. One entry per CDR3 protein, called by TCRdb with MiXCR from the 5' RACE reads. The sample yields fewer than 1,000,000 distinct CDR3 sequences, around 45% seen once. Sequenced sample: blood. The receptor set was obtained from a man older than 75 in good health.

The rearrangement uses TRBV20-1 and TRBJ2-1, with 10 bases that match TRBD2. This CDR3 is built from 16 residues. CDR1 is DFQATT and CDR2 is SNEGSKA in the germline V gene (reference sequence). Trimming took 1 base from V and 4 from J; bases not matched to a gene: 7. CDR3 sequence: CSARVPAGGEYNEQFF. CDR3 nucleotide sequence: TGCAGTGCTAGAGTGCCAGCGGGAGGGGAGTACAATGAGCAGTTCTTC.

This clonotype was seen a single time. The chain has TRBV24-1 and TRBJ2-2; the match to TRBD1 covers 7 bases. After removal of 5 bases from V and 3 bases from J, the junction contained 8 bases not matched to a gene. CDR1 is KGHDR, CDR2 SFDVKD, per germline. This CDR3 comprises 16 residues. The CDR3 DNA follows: TGTGCCACCAGTGGCCCAACAGGGGCGGACACCGGGGAGCTGTTTTTT. Encoded protein: CATSGPTGADTGELFF.

This clonotype occurred many times. This rearrangement joins TRBV7-2 to TRBJ2-1, with D perhaps being TRBD1 or TRBD2 (5 bases each). This CDR3 has 14 amino acids. Germline V gives CDR1 SGHTA, CDR2 FQGNSA. Trimming removed 5 bases from V and 7 bases from J, with 15 bases in between. Here the CDR3 reads CASSLFEGPNEQFF. The CDR3 bases are TGTGCCAGCAGCCTATTCGAGGGACCAAATGAGCAGTTCTTC.

The chain employs TRBV4-2 and TRBJ2-2; D may be TRBD1 (5 bases). The CDR3 covers 14 residues. The germline V gene has CDR1 LGHNA and CDR2 YNFKEQ. Trimming took 4 bases from V and 4 from J, leaving 10 bases between them. CDR3 residues: CASSLRQSTGELFF. The DNA of the CDR3 is TGTGCCAGCAGCCTGAGACAGTCCACCGGGGAGCTGTTTTTT.

This clonotype was seen a few times. This sequence joins TRBV12-3 or TRBV12-4 and TRBJ2-4; perhaps D is TRBD1 or TRBD2 (5 bases each). This CDR3 is built from 15 residues. V was shortened by 6 bases and J by 5 bases, with 17 bases between the two germline ends. Here the CDR3 DNA reads TGTGCCAGCAGCCGCACCGGGACGGCCCAAAACATTCAGTACTTC. This gives the protein CASSRTGTAQNIQYF.

This clonotype was found a few times. This chain joins TRBV28 and TRBJ2-7; D gene uncertain. Germline V lookup: CDR1 MDHEN, CDR2 SYDVKM. The length of the CDR3 is 14 residues. V lost 6 bases and J lost 2, with 14 bases in between. The CDR3 DNA reads TGTGCCAGCAGCACCGGACCCCGGGCCTACGAGCAGTACTTC. Translating it yields CASSTGPRAYEQYF.

The chain uses TRBV3-1 and TRBJ2-4, with 7 bases aligning to TRBD2. Losses at the gene ends were 2 bases for V and 4 bases for J; bases not matched to a gene: 11. The CDR3 is 17 amino acids. Per the germline V gene, CDR1 is LGHDT and CDR2 is YNNKEL (reference sequence). Here the CDR3 reads CASSQQPTSSGKNIQYF. In DNA, the CDR3 is TGTGCCAGCAGCCAACAACCGACTAGCTCGGGGAAAAACATTCAGTACTTC.

In this sample, this clonotype turned up a few times. The CDR3 protein is CSASSIRVEETQYF. In DNA, the CDR3 is TGCAGTGCTAGCTCAATTAGGGTGGAAGAGACCCAGTACTTC. The rearrangement links TRBV20-1 to TRBJ2-5; D is ambiguous. The germline V and J ends were trimmed by 3 bases and 3 bases, with 14 bases remaining between them. Germline V gene sequence: CDR1 DFQATT, CDR2 SNEGSKA (reference sequence). This CDR3 contains 14 residues.

This clonotype has only one observation. The conserved closing phenylalanine or tryptophan is absent in this CDR3, likely reflecting a read error. The gene calls are TRBV20-1 and TRBJ2-1, with D perhaps TRBD2 (6 bases). Per the germline V gene, CDR1 is DFQATT and CDR2 is SNEGSKA (reference sequence). Trimming left V 6 bases short and J 10 bases short, with 22 bases between. The CDR3 extends over 14 amino acids. CDR3: CSAKGTLSSYEQFV. CDR3 DNA sequence: TGCAGTGCAAAAGGGACTCTCAGCTCCTACGAGCAGTTCGTC.

This chain uses TRBV7-2 with TRBJ2-1; D unclear. Germline V gives CDR1 SGHTA, CDR2 FQGNSA. Trimming removed 5 bases at V and 7 bases at J, with 24 bases between. The CDR3 runs 17 residues. The CDR3 region is CASSLRSMTPLGNEQFF. CDR3 DNA sequence: TGTGCCAGCAGCCTCAGAAGCATGACTCCCCTGGGAAATGAGCAGTTCTTC.

The rearrangement uses TRBV5-1 and TRBJ2-7; no definite D call. This CDR3 is 14 amino acids long. Per germline, CDR1 SGHRS and CDR2 YFSETQ. Trimming took off 0 bases at V and 5 bases at J, with 12 bases between the two ends. The CDR3 bases are TGCGCCAGCAGCTTGGACGGTCCTGGCGACGAGCAGTACTTC. Its protein product is CASSLDGPGDEQYF.

CDR3: CSASLLAGSDEQYF. The CDR3 nucleotides read TGCAGTGCTAGTCTGCTAGCGGGATCCGATGAGCAGTACTTC. This rearrangement joins TRBV20-1 to TRBJ2-5; 9 positions match TRBD2. CDR1 and CDR2 from the germline V gene are DFQATT and SNEGSKA (reference sequence). V was pared by 3 bases and J by 11 bases, with 13 bases of the junction left unmatched. The CDR3 is made up of 14 amino acids.

The J gene is TRBJ2-5, the V gene TRBV7-8; 12 bases are shared with TRBD2. Germline CDR1 SGHVS, CDR2 FQNEAQ. The length of the CDR3 is 16 residues. V shed 5 bases, J shed 4 bases, and the junction held 8 bases outside the gene matches. CDR3 amino acids: CASSLRTSGDRETQYF. CDR3 DNA: TGTGCCAGCAGCCTTCGGACTAGCGGGGATCGAGAGACCCAGTACTTC.

This sequence joins TRBV29-1 and TRBJ2-5; D ambiguous. Trimming removed 2 bases from V and 3 bases from J, with 13 bases in between. CDR3 length: 14 amino acids. Per the germline V gene, CDR1 is SQVTM and CDR2 is ANQGSEA. CDR3 sequence (DNA): TGCAGCGTTGAAAGTAGAACCCCTAAAGAGACCCAGTACTTC. Its protein is CSVESRTPKETQYF.

This clonotype was recorded only once. Here the CDR3 DNA reads TGCGCCAGCAGCTTTTCAACAGGGGGCCACAATGAGCAGTTCTTC. Its translation is CASSFSTGGHNEQFF. This chain joins TRBV5-1 and TRBJ2-1; 9 nucleotides align to TRBD1. After removal of 2 bases from V and 5 bases from J, the junction contained 5 bases not matched to a gene. Germline CDR1 is SGHRS and CDR2 is YFSETQ. This CDR3 has 15 amino acids. Looking up the rest from reference TRBV5-1 and TRBJ2-1 gives the full variable domain: KAGVTQTPRYLIKTRGQQVTLSCSPISGHRSVSWYQQTPGQGLQFLFEYFSETQRNKGNFPGRFSGRQFSNSRSEMNVSTLELGDSALYLCASSFSTGGHNEQFFGPGTRLTVL.

CDR3 in DNA: TGTGCCAGCAGTTTCCCCCCAGGGGGCGCTGAGCAGTTCTTC. Its protein product is CASSFPPGGAEQFF. The chain has TRBV6-6 and TRBJ2-1; the match to TRBD1 covers 8 bases. In germline, CDR1 is MNHNY, CDR2 SVGAGI (reference sequence). V lost 4 bases, J lost 9 bases, and 8 bases stayed unmatched. CDR3 length: 14 amino acids.

There are a few counts of this clonotype. The V call is TRBV20-1, the J call TRBJ1-5, with a weak D call TRBD1 (5 bases). This CDR3 spans 14 amino acids. Germline assignment: CDR1 DFQATT and CDR2 SNEGSKA (reference sequence). The V end was cut by 6 bases, the J end by 5 bases, with 17 bases between. The CDR3 nucleotides are TGCAGTGCCCAGGACGCCAGGGAGGATCAGCCCCAGCATTTT. It yields the protein CSAQDAREDQPQHF.

The chain combines TRBV28 with TRBJ2-7; D is perhaps TRBD1 (6 bases). The CDR3 runs 14 residues. Trimming took 3 bases from V and 3 from J, leaving 12 bases between them. Per the germline V gene, CDR1 is MDHEN and CDR2 is SYDVKM. The CDR3 DNA sequence: TGTGCCAGCAGTTTTGGGACAACCAACTACGAGCAGTACTTC. This sequence encodes CASSFGTTNYEQYF.

This clonotype was seen a handful of times. This chain connects TRBV5-1 to TRBJ1-6, with a possible D match to TRBD1 (5 bases). Germline lookup yields CDR1 SGHRS and CDR2 YFSETQ. The CDR3 sequence is 16 residues long. Trimming took 2 bases from V and 4 from J, leaving 13 bases between them. The CDR3 coding sequence is TGCGCCAGCAGCTTATCACAGGTGGATTATAATTCACCCCTCCACTTT. Amino acid sequence: CASSLSQVDYNSPLHF.

This chain uses TRBV7-2 with TRBJ1-2; D is perhaps TRBD1 (5 bases). This CDR3 is 15 amino acids long. Germline CDR1 and CDR2: SGHTA and FQGNSA. V was pared by 6 bases and J by 4 bases, with 18 bases between. CDR3 amino acids: CASRPDRLQPYGYTF. CDR3 sequence (DNA): TGTGCCAGCAGGCCTGACAGACTCCAACCCTATGGCTACACCTTC. Together with reference TRBV7-2 and TRBJ1-2, the CDR3 gives the full variable domain: GAGVSQSPSNKVTEKGKDVELRCDPISGHTALYWYRQSLGQGLEFLIYFQGNSAPDKSGLPSDRFSAERTGGSVSTLTIQRTQQEDSAVYLCASRPDRLQPYGYTFGSGTRLTVV.

This clonotype was detected many times. V and J are TRBV6-2 or TRBV6-3 and TRBJ2-1, with D perhaps TRBD1 or TRBD2 (5 bases each). The CDR3 is made up of 15 amino acids. Between the trimmed V and J ends, which lost 5 bases and 5 bases, there was a span of 16 bases. Germline loops: CDR1 MNHEY, CDR2 SVGEGT. The CDR3 loop is CASSDPSGQNNEQFF. The CDR3 nucleotides are TGTGCCAGCAGTGACCCCAGCGGACAAAACAATGAGCAGTTCTTC.

With respect to this clonotype: A much more abundant neighbour one base away suggests this may be a read error. The chain recombines TRBV5-1 with TRBJ2-5; TRBD2 aligns across 8 bases. The CDR3 runs 14 residues. Per the germline V gene, CDR1 is SGHRS and CDR2 is YFSETQ. The V gene end was trimmed by 4 bases and the J gene end by 4 bases; junction bases not matched to a gene: 6. The CDR3 spells CASSMTSVPETQYF. CDR3 DNA: TGCGCCAGCAGCATGACTAGCGTACCAGAGACCCAGTACTTC.

This chain joins TRBV11-2 and TRBJ2-1; tentatively, D is TRBD2 (6 bases). Trimming cost V 2 bases and J 8 bases, with 13 bases left between them. Germline assignment: CDR1 SGHAT and CDR2 FQNNGV. The CDR3 runs 14 residues. CDR3 sequence (DNA): TGTGCCAGCAGCTTATCTTACAGGAGGGATGAGCAGTTCTTC. It encodes CASSLSYRRDEQFF.

This chain links TRBV27 with TRBJ1-1, with no clear D. Germline V gene sequence: CDR1 MNHEY, CDR2 SMNVEV (reference sequence). There are 15 residues in the CDR3. V was shortened by 5 bases and J by 1 base, with 14 bases between the two germline ends. The CDR3 nucleotides are TGTGCCAGCAGTGGGGTCGCGGACCCGAACACTGAAGCTTTCTTT. Translated, it gives CASSGVADPNTEAFF.

The chain uses TRBV7-9 and TRBJ2-2; 7 positions match TRBD2. CDR3 length equals 16 residues. V gave up 10 bases and J gave up 1 base; unmatched junction bases: 12. Germline loops: CDR1 SEHNR, CDR2 FQNEAQ (reference sequence). In DNA form, the CDR3 reads TGTGCCACGGGGTCCGGGGCTAGCGGGAACACCGGGGAGCTGTTTTTT. The encoded protein is CATGSGASGNTGELFF.